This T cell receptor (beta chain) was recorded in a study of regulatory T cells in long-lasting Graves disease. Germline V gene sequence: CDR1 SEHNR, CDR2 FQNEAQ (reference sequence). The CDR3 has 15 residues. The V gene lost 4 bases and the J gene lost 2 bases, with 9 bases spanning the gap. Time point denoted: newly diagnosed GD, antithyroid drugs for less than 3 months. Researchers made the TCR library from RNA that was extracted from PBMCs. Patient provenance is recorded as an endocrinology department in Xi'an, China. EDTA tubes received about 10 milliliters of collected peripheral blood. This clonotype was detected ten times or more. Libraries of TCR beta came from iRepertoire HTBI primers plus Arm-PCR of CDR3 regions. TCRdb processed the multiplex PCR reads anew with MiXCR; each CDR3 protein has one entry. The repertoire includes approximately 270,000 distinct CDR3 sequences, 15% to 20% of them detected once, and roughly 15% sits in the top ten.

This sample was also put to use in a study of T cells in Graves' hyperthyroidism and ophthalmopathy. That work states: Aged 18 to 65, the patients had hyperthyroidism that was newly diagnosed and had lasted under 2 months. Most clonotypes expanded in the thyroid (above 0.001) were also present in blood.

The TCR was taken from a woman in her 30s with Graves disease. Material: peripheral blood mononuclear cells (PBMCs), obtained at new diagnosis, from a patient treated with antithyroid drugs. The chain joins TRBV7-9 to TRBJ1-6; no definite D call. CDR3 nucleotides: TGTGCCAGCAGCTCCCCCGGTACCTATAATTCACCCCTCCACTTT. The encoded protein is CASSSPGTYNSPLHF.